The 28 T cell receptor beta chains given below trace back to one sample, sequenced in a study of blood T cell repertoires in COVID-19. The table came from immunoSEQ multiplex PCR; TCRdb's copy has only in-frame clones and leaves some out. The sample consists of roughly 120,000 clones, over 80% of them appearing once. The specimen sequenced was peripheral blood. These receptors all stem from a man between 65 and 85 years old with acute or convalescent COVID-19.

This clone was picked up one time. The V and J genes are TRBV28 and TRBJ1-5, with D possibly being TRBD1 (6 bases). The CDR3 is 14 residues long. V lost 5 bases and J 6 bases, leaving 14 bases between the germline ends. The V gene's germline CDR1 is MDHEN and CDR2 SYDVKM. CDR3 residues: CASSRGGEGQPQHF. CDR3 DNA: TGTGCCAGCAGTAGGGGGGGCGAGGGTCAGCCCCAGCATTTT.

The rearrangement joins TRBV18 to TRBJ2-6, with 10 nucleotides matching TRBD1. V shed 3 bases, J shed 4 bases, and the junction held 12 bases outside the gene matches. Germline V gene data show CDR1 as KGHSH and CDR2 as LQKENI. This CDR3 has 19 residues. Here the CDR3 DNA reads TGTGCCAGCTCACCGGACAGGGGGTCTGCCAGACCAGGGGCCAACGTCCTGACTTTC. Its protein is CASSPDRGSARPGANVLTF. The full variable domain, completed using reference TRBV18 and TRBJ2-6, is NAGVMQNPRHLVRRRGQEARLRCSPMKGHSHVYWYRQLPEEGLKFMVYLQKENIIDESGMPKERFSAEFPKEGPSILRIQQVVRGDSAAYFCASSPDRGSARPGANVLTFGAGSRLTVL.

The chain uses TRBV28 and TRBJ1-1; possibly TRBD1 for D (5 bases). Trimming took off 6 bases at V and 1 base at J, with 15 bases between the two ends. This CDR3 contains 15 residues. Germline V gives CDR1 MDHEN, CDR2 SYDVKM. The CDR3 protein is CASRLAQGWNTEAFF. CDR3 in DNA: TGTGCCAGCAGGCTGGCTCAGGGATGGAACACTGAAGCTTTCTTT. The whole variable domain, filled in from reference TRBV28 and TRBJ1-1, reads DVKVTQSSRYLVKRTGEKVFLECVQDMDHENMFWYRQDPGLGLRLIYFSYDVKMKEKGDIPEGYSVSREKKERFSLILESASTNQTSMYLCASRLAQGWNTEAFFGQGTRLTVV.

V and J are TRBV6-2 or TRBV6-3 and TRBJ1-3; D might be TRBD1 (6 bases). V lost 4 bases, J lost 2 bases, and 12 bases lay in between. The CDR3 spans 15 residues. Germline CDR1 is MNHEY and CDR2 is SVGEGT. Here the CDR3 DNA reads TGTGCCAGCAGTTCGAAACAGGGTCCTGGAAACACCATATATTTT. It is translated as CASSSKQGPGNTIYF.

The CDR3 nucleotides are TGTGCCAGCTCCTCGGCCGGGTACGGCTACACCTTC. Its translation is CASSSAGYGYTF. This chain joins TRBV12-3 or TRBV12-4 and TRBJ1-2; D is unresolved. The CDR3 consists of 12 residues. Trimming removed 8 bases from V and 8 bases from J, with 15 bases in between.

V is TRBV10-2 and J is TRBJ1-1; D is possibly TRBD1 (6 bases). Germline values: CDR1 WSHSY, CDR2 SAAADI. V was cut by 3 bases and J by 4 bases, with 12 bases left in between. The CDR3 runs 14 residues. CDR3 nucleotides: TGCGCCAGCAGTGAAGGGGGATATGTCACTGAAGCTTTCTTT. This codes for CASSEGGYVTEAFF.

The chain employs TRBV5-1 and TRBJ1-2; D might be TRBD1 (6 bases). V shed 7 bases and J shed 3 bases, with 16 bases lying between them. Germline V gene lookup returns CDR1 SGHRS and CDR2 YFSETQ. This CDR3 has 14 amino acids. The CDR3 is CASFRTPGDYGYTF. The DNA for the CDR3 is TGCGCCAGCTTTAGGACCCCAGGGGACTATGGCTACACCTTC.

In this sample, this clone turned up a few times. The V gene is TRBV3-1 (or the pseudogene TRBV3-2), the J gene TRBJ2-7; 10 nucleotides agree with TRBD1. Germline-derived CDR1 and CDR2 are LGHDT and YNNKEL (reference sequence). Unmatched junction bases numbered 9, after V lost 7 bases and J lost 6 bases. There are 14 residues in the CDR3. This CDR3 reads CASNSGTGVGEQYF. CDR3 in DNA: TGTGCCAGCAACTCCGGGACAGGGGTAGGCGAGCAGTACTTC.

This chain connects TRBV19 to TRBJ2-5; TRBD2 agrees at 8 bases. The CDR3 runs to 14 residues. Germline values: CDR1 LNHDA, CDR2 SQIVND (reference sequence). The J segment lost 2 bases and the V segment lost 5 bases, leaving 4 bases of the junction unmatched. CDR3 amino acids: CASSRGGSQETQYF. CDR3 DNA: TGTGCCAGTAGTCGGGGGGGTTCGCAAGAGACCCAGTACTTC.

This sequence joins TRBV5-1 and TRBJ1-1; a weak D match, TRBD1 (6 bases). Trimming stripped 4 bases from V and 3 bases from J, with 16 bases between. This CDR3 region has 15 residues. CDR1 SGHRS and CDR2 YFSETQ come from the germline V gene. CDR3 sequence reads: CASSLTGQVDTEAFF. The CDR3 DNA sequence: TGCGCCAGCAGCCTGACAGGCCAAGTAGACACTGAAGCTTTCTTT.

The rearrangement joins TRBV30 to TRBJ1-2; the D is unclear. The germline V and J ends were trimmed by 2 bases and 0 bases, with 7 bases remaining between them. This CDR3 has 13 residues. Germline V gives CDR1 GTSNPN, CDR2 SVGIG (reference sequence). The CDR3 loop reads CAWSLDSNYGYTF. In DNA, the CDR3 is TGTGCCTGGAGTTTGGACTCTAACTATGGCTACACCTTC.

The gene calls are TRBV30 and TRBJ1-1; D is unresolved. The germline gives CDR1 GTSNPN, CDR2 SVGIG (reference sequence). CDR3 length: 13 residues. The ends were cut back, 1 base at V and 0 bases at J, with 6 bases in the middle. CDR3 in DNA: TGTGCCTGGAGTGGGCAGATGAACACTGAAGCTTTCTTT. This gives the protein CAWSGQMNTEAFF.

The chain's CDR3 is CASSAAGDRFYEQYF. The CDR3, as DNA: TGTGCCAGCAGCGCTGCCGGGGACAGGTTCTACGAGCAGTACTTC. V is TRBV7-3 and J is TRBJ2-7, with TRBD1 matching over 8 bases. The CDR3 runs 15 residues. The V segment lost 5 bases and the J segment 3 bases; nucleotides outside the gene matches: 9. From germline, CDR1 is SGHTA and CDR2 FQGTGA.

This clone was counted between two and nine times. The CDR3 reads CASSLAPGAEAFF. The CDR3 nucleotides are TGTGCCAGCAGTCTCGCCCCAGGGGCTGAAGCTTTCTTT. The chain couples TRBV7-9 to TRBJ1-1; D possibly corresponds to TRBD1 (6 bases). V lost 6 bases to trimming and J lost 6 bases, with 14 bases between them. Germline CDR1 reads SEHNR; CDR2 reads FQNEAQ (reference sequence). CDR3 size: 13 residues.

This CDR3 reads CASSEQGADTDTQYF. CDR3 nucleotide sequence: TGTGCCAGCAGCGAACAGGGCGCGGACACAGATACGCAGTATTTT. The J gene is TRBJ2-3, the V gene TRBV4-2, with TRBD1 as a possible D gene (6 bases). Germline V gene lookup returns CDR1 LGHNA and CDR2 YNFKEQ. Trimming stripped 5 bases from V and 2 bases from J, with 14 bases between. This CDR3 comprises 15 residues.

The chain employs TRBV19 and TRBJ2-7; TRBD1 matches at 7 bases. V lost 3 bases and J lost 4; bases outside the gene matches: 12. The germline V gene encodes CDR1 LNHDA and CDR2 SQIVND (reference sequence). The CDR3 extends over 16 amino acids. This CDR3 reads CASSIGPGQVIYEQYF. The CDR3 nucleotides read TGTGCCAGTAGTATTGGCCCTGGACAGGTTATATACGAGCAGTACTTC.

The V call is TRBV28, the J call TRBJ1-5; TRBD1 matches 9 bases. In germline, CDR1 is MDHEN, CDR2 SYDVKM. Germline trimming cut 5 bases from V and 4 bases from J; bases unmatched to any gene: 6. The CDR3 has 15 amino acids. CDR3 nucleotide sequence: TGTGCCAGCAGTCCGGGACAGGGCGCGAATCAGCCCCAGCATTTT. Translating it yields CASSPGQGANQPQHF.

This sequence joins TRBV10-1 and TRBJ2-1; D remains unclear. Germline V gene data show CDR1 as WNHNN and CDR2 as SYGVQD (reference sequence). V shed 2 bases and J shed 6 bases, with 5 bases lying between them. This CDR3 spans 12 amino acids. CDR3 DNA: TGCGCCAGCAGTGAGACGGTCAATGAGCAGTTCTTC. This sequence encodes CASSETVNEQFF.

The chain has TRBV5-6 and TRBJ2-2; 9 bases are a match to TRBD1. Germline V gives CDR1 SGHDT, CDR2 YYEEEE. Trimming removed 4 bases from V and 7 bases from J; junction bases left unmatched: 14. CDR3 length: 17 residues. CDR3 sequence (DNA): TGTGCCAGCAGCGCTTCCCCCGGGACAGGGTTCGTCGGGGAGCTGTTTTTT. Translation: CASSASPGTGFVGELFF. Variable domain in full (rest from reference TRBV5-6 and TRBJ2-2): DAGVTQSPTHLIKTRGQQVTLRCSPKSGHDTVSWYQQALGQGPQFIFQYYEEEERQRGNFPDRFSGHQFPNYSSELNVNALLLGDSALYLCASSASPGTGFVGELFFGEGSRLTVL.

The CDR3 coding sequence is TGTGCTAGTGCTAAAGGTCCCGGGGGCTACACCTTC. Translated, it gives CASAKGPGGYTF. The rearrangement joins TRBV12-5 to TRBJ1-2; the D is unclear. CDR3 size: 12 residues. V was trimmed by 7 bases and J by 8 bases, leaving 14 bases between them. Germline V gene sequence: CDR1 LGHNT, CDR2 FRNRAP.

The CDR3 reads CATQGTGANTIYF. The CDR3 DNA follows: TGCGCCACTCAGGGGACAGGGGCGAACACCATATATTTT. The chain carries TRBV10-2 and TRBJ1-3; 10 bases map to TRBD1. Germline V gene data show CDR1 as WSHSY and CDR2 as SAAADI. The CDR3 runs 13 residues. Trimming took 10 bases from V and 7 from J; bases not matched to a gene: 7.

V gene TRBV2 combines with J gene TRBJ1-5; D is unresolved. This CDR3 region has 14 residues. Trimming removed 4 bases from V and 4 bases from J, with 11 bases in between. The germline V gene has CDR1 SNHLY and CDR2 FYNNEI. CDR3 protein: CASSGRGGNQPQHF. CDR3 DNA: TGTGCCAGCAGTGGACGGGGAGGAAATCAGCCCCAGCATTTT.

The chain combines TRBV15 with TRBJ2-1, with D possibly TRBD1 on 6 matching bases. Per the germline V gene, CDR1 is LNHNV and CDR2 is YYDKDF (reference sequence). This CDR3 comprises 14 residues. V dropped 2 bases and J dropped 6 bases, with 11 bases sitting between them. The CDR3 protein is CATSRSQGGNEQFF. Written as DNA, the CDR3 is TGTGCCACCAGCAGATCACAGGGTGGCAATGAGCAGTTCTTC. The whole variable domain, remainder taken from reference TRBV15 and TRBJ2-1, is DAMVIQNPRYQVTQFGKPVTLSCSQTLNHNVMYWYQQKSSQAPKLLFHYYDKDFNNEADTPDNFQSRRPNTSFCFLDIRSPGLGDTAMYLCATSRSQGGNEQFFGPGTRLTVL.

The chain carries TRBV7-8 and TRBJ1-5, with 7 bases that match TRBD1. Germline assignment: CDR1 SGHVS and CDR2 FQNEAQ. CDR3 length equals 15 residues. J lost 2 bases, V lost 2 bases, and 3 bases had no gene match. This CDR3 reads CASSLRDRGNQPQHF. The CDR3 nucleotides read TGTGCCAGCAGCTTAAGGGACAGAGGCAATCAGCCCCAGCATTTT.

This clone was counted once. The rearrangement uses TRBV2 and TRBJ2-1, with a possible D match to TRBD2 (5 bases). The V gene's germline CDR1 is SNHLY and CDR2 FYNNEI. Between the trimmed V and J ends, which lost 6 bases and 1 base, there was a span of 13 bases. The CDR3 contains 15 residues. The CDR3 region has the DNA TGTGCCAGCAGCCGGGAAGGTTTATCCTACAATGAGCAGTTCTTC. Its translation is CASSREGLSYNEQFF.

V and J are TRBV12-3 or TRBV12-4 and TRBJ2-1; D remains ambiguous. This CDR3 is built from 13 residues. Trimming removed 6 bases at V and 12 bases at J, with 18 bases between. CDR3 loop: CASSGSEVGRQFF. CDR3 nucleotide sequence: TGTGCCAGCAGCGGCTCCGAGGTCGGAAGGCAGTTCTTC.

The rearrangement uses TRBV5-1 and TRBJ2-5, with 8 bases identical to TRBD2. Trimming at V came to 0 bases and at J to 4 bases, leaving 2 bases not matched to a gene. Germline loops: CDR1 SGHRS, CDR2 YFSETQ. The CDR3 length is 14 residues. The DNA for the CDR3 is TGCGCCAGCAGCTTGGGGACTAGCCCAGAGACCCAGTACTTC. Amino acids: CASSLGTSPETQYF.

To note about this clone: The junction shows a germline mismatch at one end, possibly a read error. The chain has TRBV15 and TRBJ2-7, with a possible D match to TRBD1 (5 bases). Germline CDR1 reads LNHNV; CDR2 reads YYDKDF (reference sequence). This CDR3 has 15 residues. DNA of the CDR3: TGTGCCGCCAGCAGAGATCCGGCAGGGAAAAACGAGCAGTACTTC. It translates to CAASRDPAGKNEQYF.